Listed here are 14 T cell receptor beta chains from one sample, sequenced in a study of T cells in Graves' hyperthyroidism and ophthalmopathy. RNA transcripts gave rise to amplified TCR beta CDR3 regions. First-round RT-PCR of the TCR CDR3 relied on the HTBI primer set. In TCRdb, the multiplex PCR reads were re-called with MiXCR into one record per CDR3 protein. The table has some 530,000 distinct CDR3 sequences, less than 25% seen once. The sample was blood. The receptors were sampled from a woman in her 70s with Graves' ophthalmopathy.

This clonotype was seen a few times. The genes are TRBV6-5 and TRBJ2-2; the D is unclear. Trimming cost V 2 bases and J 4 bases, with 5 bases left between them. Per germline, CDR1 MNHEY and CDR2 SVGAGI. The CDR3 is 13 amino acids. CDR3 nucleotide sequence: TGTGCCAGCAGTTACATCCCCACCGGGGAGCTGTTTTTT. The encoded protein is CASSYIPTGELFF.

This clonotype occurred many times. The CDR3 bases are TGTGCCAGCAGTTACCTCGGGACAGCCATCACCGGGGAGCTGTTTTTT. Translation: CASSYLGTAITGELFF. The chain couples TRBV6-6 to TRBJ2-2; TRBD1 matches at 7 bases. The V and J ends lost 2 bases and 4 bases, in that order; junction bases with no gene match: 7. Per the germline V gene, CDR1 is MNHNY and CDR2 is SVGAGI (reference sequence). The CDR3 spans 16 residues.

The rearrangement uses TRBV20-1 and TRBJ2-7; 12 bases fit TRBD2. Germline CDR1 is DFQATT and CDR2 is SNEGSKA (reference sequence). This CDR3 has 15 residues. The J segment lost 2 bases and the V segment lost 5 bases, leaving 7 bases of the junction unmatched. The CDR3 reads CSAGLTSGGPYEQYF. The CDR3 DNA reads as TGCAGTGCTGGCCTGACTAGCGGGGGACCCTACGAGCAGTACTTC.

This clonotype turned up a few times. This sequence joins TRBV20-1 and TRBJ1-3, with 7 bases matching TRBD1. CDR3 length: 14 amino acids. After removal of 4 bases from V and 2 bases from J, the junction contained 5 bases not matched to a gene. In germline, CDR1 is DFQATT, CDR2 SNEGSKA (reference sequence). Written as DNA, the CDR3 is TGCAGTGCTACTCTCGGGACAGCTGGAAACACCATATATTTT. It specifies CSATLGTAGNTIYF.

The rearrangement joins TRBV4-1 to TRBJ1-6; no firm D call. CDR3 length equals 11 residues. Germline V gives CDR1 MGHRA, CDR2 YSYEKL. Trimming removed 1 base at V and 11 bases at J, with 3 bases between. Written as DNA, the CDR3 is TGCGCCAGCAGCCAAGGGACACCCCTCCACTTT. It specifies CASSQGTPLHF.

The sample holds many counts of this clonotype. This CDR3 is CASSRLTGGDTEAFF. As DNA, the CDR3 is TGTGCCAGCAGCCGCCTGACAGGGGGTGACACTGAAGCTTTCTTT. This chain uses TRBV9 with TRBJ1-1, with 9 bases matching TRBD1. Looked up from germline, CDR1 is SGDLS and CDR2 is YYNGEE. V was pared by 4 bases and J by 3 bases, with 7 bases of the junction left unmatched. The CDR3 contains 15 residues.

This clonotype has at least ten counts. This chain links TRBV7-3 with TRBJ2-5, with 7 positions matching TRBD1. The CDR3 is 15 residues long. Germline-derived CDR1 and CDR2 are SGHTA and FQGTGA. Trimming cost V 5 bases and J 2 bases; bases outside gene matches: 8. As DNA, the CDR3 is TGTGCCAGCAGCCAAAATACAGGGGCGCAAGAGACCCAGTACTTC. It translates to CASSQNTGAQETQYF.

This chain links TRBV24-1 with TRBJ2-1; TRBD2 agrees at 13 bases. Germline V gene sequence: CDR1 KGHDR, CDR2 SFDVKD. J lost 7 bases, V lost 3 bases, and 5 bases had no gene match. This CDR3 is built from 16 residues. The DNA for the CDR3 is TGTGCCACCAGTGATCCAACTAGCGGGAGGGAGAATGAGCAGTTCTTC. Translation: CATSDPTSGRENEQFF.

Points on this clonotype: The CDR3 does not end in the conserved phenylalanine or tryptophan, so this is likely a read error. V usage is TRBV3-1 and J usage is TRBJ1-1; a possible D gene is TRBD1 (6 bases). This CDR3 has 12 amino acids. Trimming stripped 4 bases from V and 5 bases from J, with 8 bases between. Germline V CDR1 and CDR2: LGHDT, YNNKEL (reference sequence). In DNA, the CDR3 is TGTGCCAGCAGCCCAGGGGATACTGAAGCTTTCTCT. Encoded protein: CASSPGDTEAFS.

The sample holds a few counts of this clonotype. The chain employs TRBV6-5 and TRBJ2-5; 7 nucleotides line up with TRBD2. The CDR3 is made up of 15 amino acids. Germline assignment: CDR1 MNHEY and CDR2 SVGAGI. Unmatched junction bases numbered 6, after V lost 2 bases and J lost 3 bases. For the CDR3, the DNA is TGTGCCAGCAGTTACAGGGCTAGCGGCAAAGAGACCCAGTACTTC. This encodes CASSYRASGKETQYF.

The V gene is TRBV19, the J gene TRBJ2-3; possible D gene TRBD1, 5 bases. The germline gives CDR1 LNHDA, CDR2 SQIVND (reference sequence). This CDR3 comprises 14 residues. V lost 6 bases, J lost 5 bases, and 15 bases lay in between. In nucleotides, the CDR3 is TGTGCCAGTAGAAGGGCAGGGATTGGAGATACGCAGTATTTT. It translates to CASRRAGIGDTQYF.

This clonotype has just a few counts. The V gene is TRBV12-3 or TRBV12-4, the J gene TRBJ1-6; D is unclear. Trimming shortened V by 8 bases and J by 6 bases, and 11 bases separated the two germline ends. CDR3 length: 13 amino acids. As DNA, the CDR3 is TGTGCCAGCCGTGGCCACTTTAATTCACCCCTCCACTTT. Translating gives CASRGHFNSPLHF.

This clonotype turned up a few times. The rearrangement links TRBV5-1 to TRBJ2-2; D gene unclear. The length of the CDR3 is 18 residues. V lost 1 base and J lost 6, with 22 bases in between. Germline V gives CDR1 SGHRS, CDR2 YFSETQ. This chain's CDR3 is CASSLPQTGPRPPGELFF. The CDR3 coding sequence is TGCGCCAGCAGCTTGCCCCAGACCGGGCCACGGCCCCCCGGGGAGCTGTTTTTT.

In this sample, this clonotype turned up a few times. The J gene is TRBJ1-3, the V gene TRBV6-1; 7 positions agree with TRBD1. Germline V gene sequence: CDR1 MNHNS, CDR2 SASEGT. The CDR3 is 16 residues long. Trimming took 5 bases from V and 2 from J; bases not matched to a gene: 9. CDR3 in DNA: TGTGCCAGCAGTCCGGGACAGCCCCGTCCTGGAAACACCATATATTTT. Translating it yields CASSPGQPRPGNTIYF.